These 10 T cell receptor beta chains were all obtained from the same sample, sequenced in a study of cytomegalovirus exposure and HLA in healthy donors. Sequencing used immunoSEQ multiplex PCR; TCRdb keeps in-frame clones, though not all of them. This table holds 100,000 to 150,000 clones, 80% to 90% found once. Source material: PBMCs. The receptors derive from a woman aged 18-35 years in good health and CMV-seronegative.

The CDR3 sequence is CASHKNAVGGPEDTQYF. The CDR3 nucleotides are TGTGCCAGCCATAAAAACGCGGTAGGAGGGCCTGAAGATACGCAGTATTTT. The V and J genes are TRBV18 and TRBJ2-3, with TRBD2 as a possible D gene (6 bases). V lost 8 bases and J lost 5, with 26 bases in between. The CDR3 consists of 17 residues. Germline V gives CDR1 KGHSH, CDR2 LQKENI.

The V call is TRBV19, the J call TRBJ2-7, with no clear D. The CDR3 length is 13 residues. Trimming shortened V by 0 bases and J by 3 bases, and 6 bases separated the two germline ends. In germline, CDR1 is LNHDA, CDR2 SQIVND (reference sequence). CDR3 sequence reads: CASSIDSNYEQYF. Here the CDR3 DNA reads TGTGCCAGTAGTATAGATTCCAACTACGAGCAGTACTTC.

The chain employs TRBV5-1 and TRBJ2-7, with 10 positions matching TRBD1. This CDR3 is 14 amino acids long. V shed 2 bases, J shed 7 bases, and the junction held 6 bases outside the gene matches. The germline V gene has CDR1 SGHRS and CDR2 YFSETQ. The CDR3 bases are TGCGCCAGCAGCTTTACCGGGGGACAGGGGGAGCAGTACGTC. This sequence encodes CASSFTGGQGEQYV.

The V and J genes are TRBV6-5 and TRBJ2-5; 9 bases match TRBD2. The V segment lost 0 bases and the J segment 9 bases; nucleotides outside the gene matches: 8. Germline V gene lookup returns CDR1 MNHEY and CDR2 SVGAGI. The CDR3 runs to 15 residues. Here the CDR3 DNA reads TGTGCCAGCAGTTACTCGTCGCTAGCGGGAATGCCCCAGTACTTC. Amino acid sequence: CASSYSSLAGMPQYF.

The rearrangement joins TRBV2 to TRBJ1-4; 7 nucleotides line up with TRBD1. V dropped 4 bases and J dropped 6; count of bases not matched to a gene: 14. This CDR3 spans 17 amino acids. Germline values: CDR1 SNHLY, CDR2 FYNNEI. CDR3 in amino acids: CASSVTSYRGNHEKLFF. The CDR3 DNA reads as TGTGCCAGCAGTGTGACAAGCTACAGGGGTAATCATGAAAAACTGTTTTTT.

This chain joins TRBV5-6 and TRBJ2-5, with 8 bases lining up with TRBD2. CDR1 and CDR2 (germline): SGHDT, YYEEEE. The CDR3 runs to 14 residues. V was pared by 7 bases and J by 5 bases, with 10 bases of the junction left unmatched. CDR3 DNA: TGTGCCAGCCGGCGGCGGGGGGCGAGGGAGACCCAGTACTTC. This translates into CASRRRGARETQYF.

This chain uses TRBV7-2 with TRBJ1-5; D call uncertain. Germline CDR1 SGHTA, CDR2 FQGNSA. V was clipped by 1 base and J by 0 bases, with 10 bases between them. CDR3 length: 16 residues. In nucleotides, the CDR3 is TGTGCCAGCAGCTTAGTCTCGGGTTATAGCAATCAGCCCCAGCATTTT. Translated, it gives CASSLVSGYSNQPQHF.

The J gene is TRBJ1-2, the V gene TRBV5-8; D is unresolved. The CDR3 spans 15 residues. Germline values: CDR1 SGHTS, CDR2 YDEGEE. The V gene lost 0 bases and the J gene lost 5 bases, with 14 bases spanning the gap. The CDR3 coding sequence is TGTGCCAGCAGCTTGGATGGGAGCAGGCCGTATGGCTACACCTTC. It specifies CASSLDGSRPYGYTF.

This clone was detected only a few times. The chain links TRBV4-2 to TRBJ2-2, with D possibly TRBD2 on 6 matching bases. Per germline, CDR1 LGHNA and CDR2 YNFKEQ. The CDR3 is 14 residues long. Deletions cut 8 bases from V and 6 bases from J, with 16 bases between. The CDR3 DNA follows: TGTGCCAGCCGGGGGATTAGGGGATCCGGGGAGCTGTTTTTT. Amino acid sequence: CASRGIRGSGELFF.

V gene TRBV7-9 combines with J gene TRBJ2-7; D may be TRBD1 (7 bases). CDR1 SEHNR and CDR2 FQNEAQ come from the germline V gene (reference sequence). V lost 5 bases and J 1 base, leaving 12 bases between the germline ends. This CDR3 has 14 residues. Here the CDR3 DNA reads TGTGCCAGCAGCGGGCGGGACAGTTCCTACGAGCAGTACTTC. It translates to CASSGRDSSYEQYF.